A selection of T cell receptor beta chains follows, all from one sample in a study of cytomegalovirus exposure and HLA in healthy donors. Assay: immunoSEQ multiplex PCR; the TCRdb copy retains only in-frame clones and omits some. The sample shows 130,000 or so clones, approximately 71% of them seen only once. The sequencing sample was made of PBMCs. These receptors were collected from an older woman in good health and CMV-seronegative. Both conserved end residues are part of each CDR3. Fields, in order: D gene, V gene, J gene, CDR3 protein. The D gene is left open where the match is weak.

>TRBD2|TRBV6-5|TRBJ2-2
CASSRTSFSSGELFF
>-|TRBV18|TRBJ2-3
CASSPLGRGDTQYF
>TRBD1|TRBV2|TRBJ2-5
CASSKGQASSGTQYF
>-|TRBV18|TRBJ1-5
CASSTERNQPQHF
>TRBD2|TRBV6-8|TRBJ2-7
CASSYPSGGGIYEQYF
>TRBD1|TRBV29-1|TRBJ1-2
CSAGTANYGYTF
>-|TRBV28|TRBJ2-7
CASSLDTLVEQYF
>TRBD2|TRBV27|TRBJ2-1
CASSLWGSGGGNEQFF
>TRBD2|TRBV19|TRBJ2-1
CASRAGGYNEQFF
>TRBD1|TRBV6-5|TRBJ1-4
CASSGRTGRTEKLFF
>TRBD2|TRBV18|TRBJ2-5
CASSPPGTIQETQYF
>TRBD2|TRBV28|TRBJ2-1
CASTLGGAAGNEQFF
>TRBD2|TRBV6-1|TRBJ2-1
CASSASSGRNEQFF
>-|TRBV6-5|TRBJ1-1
CASSYSKTEAFF
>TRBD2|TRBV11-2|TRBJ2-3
CASSTGGKDTQYF
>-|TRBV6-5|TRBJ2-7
CASSPVGTLAYEQYF
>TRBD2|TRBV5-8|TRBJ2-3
CASSFRSSGRETDTQYF
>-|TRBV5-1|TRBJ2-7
CASSYLPGSYEQYF
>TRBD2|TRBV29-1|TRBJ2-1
CSVEDRLASGGVVDEQFF
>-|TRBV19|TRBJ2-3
CASRNYVADTQYF
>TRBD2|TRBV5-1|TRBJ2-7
CASSAGLVSAEQYF
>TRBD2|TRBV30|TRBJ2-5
CAWKSTSGIGGQETQYF
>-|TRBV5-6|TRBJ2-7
CASSFPLNTAQGAYEQYF
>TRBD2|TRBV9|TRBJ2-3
CASSATSGSDTQYF
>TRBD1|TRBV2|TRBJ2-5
CASRAGTGRPETQYF
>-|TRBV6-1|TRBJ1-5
CASSEVAGALNQPQHF
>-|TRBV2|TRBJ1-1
CASSDWYGNTEAFF
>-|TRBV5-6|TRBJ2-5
CASSLGRSLGTQYF
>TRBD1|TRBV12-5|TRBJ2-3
CASGLVGTVFSSTDTQYF
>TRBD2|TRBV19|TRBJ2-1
CASSIGTSGRLYNEQFF
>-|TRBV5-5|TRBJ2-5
CASSRAGQLQETQYF
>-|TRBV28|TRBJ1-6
CASSFPQGIHNSPLHF
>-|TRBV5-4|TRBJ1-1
CASSLVGSRVEAFF
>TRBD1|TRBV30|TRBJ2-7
CAWSGLGTGYEQYF
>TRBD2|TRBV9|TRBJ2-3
CASSEGVAGGPGDTQYF
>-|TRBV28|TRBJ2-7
CASSLGQYEQYF
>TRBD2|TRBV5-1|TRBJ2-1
CASTRRTSGSSGYNEQFF
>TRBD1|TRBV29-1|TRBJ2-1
CSVLTPRRLERGHEQFF
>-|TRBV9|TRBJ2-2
CAITDQSWPPPLFF
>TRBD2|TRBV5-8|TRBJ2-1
CASSLGTSGLYNEQFF
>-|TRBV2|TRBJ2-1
CASRDGTFNEQFF
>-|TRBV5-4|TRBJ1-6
CASSRGKGSYNSPLHF
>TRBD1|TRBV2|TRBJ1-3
CASGRQGAQDTIYF
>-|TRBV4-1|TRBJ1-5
CASSSGLVFNQPQHF
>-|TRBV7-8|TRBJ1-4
CASSPSRGGEKLFF
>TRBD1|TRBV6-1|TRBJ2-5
CASSPGQAETQYF
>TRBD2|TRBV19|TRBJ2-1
CAGSKAGGPGEQFF
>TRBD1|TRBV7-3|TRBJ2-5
CASSLGQGGGAQYF
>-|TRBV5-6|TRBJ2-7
CASSFGVYEQYF
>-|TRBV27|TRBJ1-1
CASSLNRAGGTEAFF
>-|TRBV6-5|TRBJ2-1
CASRGLWGPYNEQFF
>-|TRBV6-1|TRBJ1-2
CASSPGMYGYTF
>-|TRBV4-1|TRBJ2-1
CASRQGSGSYNEQFF
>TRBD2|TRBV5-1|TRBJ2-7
CASRVAGGPPDYEQYF
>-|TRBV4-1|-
CASSPEPPTVDPYEQYF
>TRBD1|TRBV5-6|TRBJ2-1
CASSPGTGADNEQFF